These 27 T cell receptor beta chains share one sample of origin, sequenced in a study of technical replicates of blood from a handful of donors. Using immunoSEQ multiplex PCR, the repertoire was profiled, and TCRdb retains in-frame clones only, with some absent. The sample carries 75,000 to 85,000 clones, 70% to 90% recorded once. Sequencing was carried out using PBMCs. These receptors were taken from a human donor in good health. Some clones in this sample may be carry-over from other donors' samples.

The chain combines TRBV27 with TRBJ1-1; no clear D. CDR1 and CDR2 (germline): MNHEY, SMNVEV (reference sequence). Trimming removed 3 bases at V and 6 bases at J, with 11 bases between. There are 13 residues in the CDR3. CDR3: CASSLVRSAEAFF. Written as DNA, the CDR3 is TGTGCCAGCAGTTTGGTCAGAAGCGCTGAAGCTTTCTTT.

CDR3 nucleotide sequence: TGTGCCAGCAGCTTAGTACAGGGGGTAAGGGAAGGCTACACCTTC. This encodes CASSLVQGVREGYTF. The chain carries TRBV7-2 and TRBJ1-2; 8 bases match TRBD1. This CDR3 is built from 15 residues. Germline lookup yields CDR1 SGHTA and CDR2 FQGNSA. Trimming removed 1 base from V and 8 bases from J; junction bases left unmatched: 9.

V usage is TRBV4-3 and J usage is TRBJ2-3, with 9 bases that match TRBD2. V trimming: 1 base; J trimming: 8 bases; junction bases outside the gene matches: 13. In germline, CDR1 is LGHNA, CDR2 YSLEER. There are 17 residues in the CDR3. The CDR3 DNA reads as TGCGCCAGCAGCCAAGCACGCTCTGCGGGGGGGGCGAGTACGCAGTATTTT. It encodes CASSQARSAGGASTQYF.

The chain combines TRBV5-6 with TRBJ2-7; no clear D gene. CDR1 is SGHDT and CDR2 is YYEEEE in the germline V gene. This CDR3 comprises 11 residues. With 3 bases removed from V and 6 bases from J, the gap between germline ends came to 7 bases. The DNA of the CDR3 is TGTGCCAGCAGCTACTTATTCGAGCAGTACTTC. It is translated as CASSYLFEQYF.

This clone was seen only once. The chain uses TRBV7-9 and TRBJ1-5; D is ambiguous. Germline CDR1 and CDR2: SEHNR and FQNEAQ (reference sequence). CDR3 length equals 12 residues. The ends were cut back, 1 base at V and 9 bases at J, with 7 bases in the middle. CDR3 sequence reads: CASSLGPAPQHF. Here the CDR3 DNA reads TGTGCCAGCAGCTTAGGGCCCGCGCCCCAGCATTTT.

In nucleotides, the CDR3 is TGTGCCAGCAGCCTCGGGGTAGCGGGTTGGACCGGGGAGCTGTTTTTT. Encoded protein: CASSLGVAGWTGELFF. The chain combines TRBV5-4 with TRBJ2-2, with 7 bases that match TRBD2. Germline V lookup: CDR1 SGHNT, CDR2 YYREEE (reference sequence). This CDR3 region has 16 residues. V shed 4 bases, J shed 5 bases, and the junction held 11 bases outside the gene matches.

This chain connects TRBV6-6 to TRBJ1-1; 7 nucleotides align to TRBD1. This CDR3 is built from 15 residues. CDR1 is MNHNY, CDR2 SVGAGI, per germline (reference sequence). Trimming at V came to 5 bases and at J to 1 base, leaving 7 bases not matched to a gene. CDR3 nucleotides: TGTGCCAGCAGTCGATGGACAGGCCCGAACACTGAAGCTTTCTTT. This sequence encodes CASSRWTGPNTEAFF.

The genes are TRBV7-9 and TRBJ2-2, with D uncertain. The CDR3 is made up of 12 amino acids. Trimming shortened V by 5 bases and J by 3 bases, and 4 bases separated the two germline ends. The germline gives CDR1 SEHNR, CDR2 FQNEAQ (reference sequence). The CDR3 DNA is TGTGCCAGCAGCCTTTACACCGGGGAGCTGTTTTTT. It codes for CASSLYTGELFF.

This clone has a single count. V and J are TRBV4-1 and TRBJ2-3; TRBD2 might be the D (6 bases). Per germline, CDR1 MGHRA and CDR2 YSYEKL. The CDR3 spans 14 residues. With 4 bases removed from V and 2 bases from J, the gap between germline ends came to 10 bases. CDR3 protein: CASSRGGATDTQYF. The CDR3 DNA reads TGCGCCAGCAGCCGAGGAGGGGCCACAGATACGCAGTATTTT.

This rearrangement joins TRBV9 to TRBJ1-2; no clear D gene. This CDR3 has 13 residues. V was trimmed by 5 bases and J by 0 bases, leaving 8 bases between them. The germline V gene has CDR1 SGDLS and CDR2 YYNGEE. CDR3 loop: CASSSGANYGYTF. In DNA form, the CDR3 reads TGTGCCAGCAGTTCGGGAGCTAACTATGGCTACACCTTC.

The chain links TRBV4-3 to TRBJ2-3; 7 bases are a match to TRBD2. The germline V gene encodes CDR1 LGHNA and CDR2 YSLEER. The CDR3 runs 16 residues. Trimming took 0 bases from V and 2 from J; bases not matched to a gene: 5. The CDR3 here is CASSQDRGGYTDTQYF. DNA of the CDR3: TGCGCCAGCAGCCAAGATAGGGGAGGGTACACAGATACGCAGTATTTT.

The CDR3 is CASSALAGGLTGELFF. In nucleotides, the CDR3 is TGTGCCAGCAGTGCCCTAGCGGGGGGACTCACCGGGGAGCTGTTTTTT. This chain connects TRBV25-1 to TRBJ2-2; 11 bases map to TRBD2. Germline lookup yields CDR1 MGHDK and CDR2 SYGVNS. The CDR3 extends over 16 amino acids. With V trimmed by 4 bases and J by 4 bases, 5 bases remained unmatched. Combining the CDR3 with reference TRBV25-1 and TRBJ2-2 gives the whole variable domain EADIYQTPRYLVIGTGKKITLECSQTMGHDKMYWYQQDPGMELHLIHYSYGVNSTEKGDLSSESTVSRIRTEHFPLTLESARPSHTSQYLCASSALAGGLTGELFFGEGSRLTVL.

The table lists this clone with a count of one. V gene TRBV4-3 combines with J gene TRBJ1-1; D might be TRBD1 (6 bases). From germline, CDR1 is LGHNA and CDR2 YSLEER. This CDR3 region has 15 residues. V was clipped by 0 bases and J by 11 bases, with 19 bases between them. CDR3 in DNA: TGCGCCAGCAGCCAAGATTTTGGGACCAGTCAGGGGGCTTTCTTT. As protein: CASSQDFGTSQGAFF.

The V call is TRBV30, the J call TRBJ1-3; tentative D call: TRBD1 (5 bases). V was cut by 3 bases and J by 2 bases, with 11 bases left in between. The CDR3 loop spans 14 amino acids. In germline, CDR1 is GTSNPN, CDR2 SVGIG (reference sequence). CDR3 DNA: TGTGCCTGGAGGGGTGGGGGGACTGGAAACACCATATATTTT. It specifies CAWRGGGTGNTIYF.

This clone is a singleton in its sample. This chain joins TRBV19 and TRBJ2-7, with 8 nucleotides matching TRBD1. The V segment lost 4 bases and the J segment 3 bases; nucleotides outside the gene matches: 5. CDR3 length: 14 residues. Germline V gene lookup returns CDR1 LNHDA and CDR2 SQIVND (reference sequence). The CDR3 bases are TGTGCCAGTAGTACTCGGACAGGGCTCTACGAGCAGTACTTC. Protein sequence: CASSTRTGLYEQYF.

This chain links TRBV5-1 with TRBJ1-4, with TRBD1 as a possible D gene (5 bases). The V end was cut by 0 bases, the J end by 8 bases, with 11 bases between. The germline gives CDR1 SGHRS, CDR2 YFSETQ. This CDR3 has 14 amino acids. CDR3 nucleotides: TGCGCCAGCAGCTTGGTAGCAGGGCAGGAAAAACTGTTTTTT. The encoded protein is CASSLVAGQEKLFF.

The chain is built from TRBV2 and TRBJ1-2; D is ambiguous. V gave up 1 base and J gave up 7 bases, with 7 bases separating them. The CDR3 runs 12 residues. Germline-derived CDR1 and CDR2 are SNHLY and FYNNEI. CDR3 in DNA: TGTGCCAGCAGTGAAGAAGGCGGTGGCTACACCTTC. Amino acids: CASSEEGGGYTF.

This sequence joins TRBV15 and TRBJ2-7; TRBD1 aligns across 8 bases. Germline V gene lookup returns CDR1 LNHNV and CDR2 YYDKDF (reference sequence). CDR3 size: 13 residues. V was pared by 5 bases and J by 4 bases, with 4 bases of the junction left unmatched. The CDR3 nucleotides are TGTGCCACCAGCCGGACAGGGAAATACGAGCAGTACTTC. This encodes CATSRTGKYEQYF.

The V call is TRBV7-8, the J call TRBJ2-5, with unresolved D. This CDR3 comprises 13 residues. The V end was cut by 3 bases, the J end by 2 bases, with 7 bases between. The germline CDR1 and CDR2 sequences are SGHVS and FQNEAQ. CDR3 nucleotide sequence: TGTGCCAGCAGCTTTGGAGAGCAAGAGACCCAGTACTTC. Encoded protein: CASSFGEQETQYF.

The V gene is TRBV5-6, the J gene TRBJ2-2; D remains ambiguous. The CDR3 extends over 13 amino acids. V shed 0 bases and J shed 8 bases, with 8 bases lying between them. Per germline, CDR1 SGHDT and CDR2 YYEEEE. CDR3 in DNA: TGTGCCAGCAGCTTGGACAGTTGGGGGGAGCTGTTTTTT. This encodes CASSLDSWGELFF.

This chain joins TRBV7-9 and TRBJ2-3, with TRBD2 identical over 12 bases. The J segment lost 4 bases and the V segment lost 5 bases, leaving 13 bases of the junction unmatched. The CDR3 loop spans 18 amino acids. The germline gives CDR1 SEHNR, CDR2 FQNEAQ (reference sequence). In DNA form, the CDR3 reads TGTGCCAGCAGCCCTCTAGCGGGAGGGCCCTCTGATGCAGATACGCAGTATTTT. Translating it yields CASSPLAGGPSDADTQYF.

The chain links TRBV5-6 to TRBJ2-7, with a weak D call TRBD1 (5 bases). V was trimmed by 5 bases and J by 2 bases, leaving 14 bases between them. CDR3 size: 14 residues. Germline CDR1 SGHDT, CDR2 YYEEEE. CDR3 residues: CASRTDTSTYEQYF. The DNA for the CDR3 is TGTGCCAGCAGAACGGACACCTCCACCTACGAGCAGTACTTC.

The chain uses TRBV13 and TRBJ1-5, with D hard to call. Trimming cost V 1 base and J 4 bases, with 5 bases left between them. The CDR3 covers 13 residues. The germline CDR1 and CDR2 sequences are PRHDT and FYEKMQ (reference sequence). In DNA, the CDR3 is TGTGCCAGCAGCTTAGCCCGGAATCAGCCCCAGCATTTT. Translating gives CASSLARNQPQHF.

This chain uses TRBV6-4 with TRBJ2-2; D ambiguous. The V gene's germline CDR1 is MRHNA and CDR2 SNTAGT. The germline V and J ends were trimmed by 0 bases and 3 bases, with 5 bases remaining between them. CDR3 size: 14 residues. The CDR3 here is CASSDSRDTGELFF. The CDR3 region has the DNA TGTGCCAGCAGTGACTCCCGGGACACCGGGGAGCTGTTTTTT.

The rearrangement uses TRBV4-1 and TRBJ1-5; no firm D call. The CDR3 contains 17 residues. V gave up 1 base and J gave up 2 bases, with 15 bases separating them. Germline loops: CDR1 MGHRA, CDR2 YSYEKL. The DNA for the CDR3 is TGCGCCAGCAGCCAAGTGGGTCGGGCGCGGGGCAATCAGCCCCAGCATTTT. Amino acids: CASSQVGRARGNQPQHF.

The chain employs TRBV2 and TRBJ2-7, with 7 bases fitting TRBD1. Germline V gives CDR1 SNHLY, CDR2 FYNNEI. The CDR3 spans 13 residues. Unmatched junction bases numbered 8, after V lost 6 bases and J lost 6 bases. The DNA of the CDR3 is TGTGCCAGCAGCCAGACAGGGTCCGGCGAGCAGTACTTC. This gives the protein CASSQTGSGEQYF.

The V gene is TRBV12-5, the J gene TRBJ1-1; no firm D call. This CDR3 is built from 14 residues. Germline loops: CDR1 LGHNT, CDR2 FRNRAP. Trimming removed 2 bases from V and 3 bases from J, with 10 bases in between. CDR3 region: CASGLPTEHTEAFF. The CDR3 DNA follows: TGTGCTAGTGGTTTGCCCACTGAGCACACTGAAGCTTTCTTT. The full variable domain, its missing parts supplied by reference TRBV12-5 and TRBJ1-1, is DARVTQTPRHKVTEMGQEVTMRCQPILGHNTVFWYRQTMMQGLELLAYFRNRAPLDDSGMPKDRFSAEMPDATLATLKIQPSEPRDSAVYFCASGLPTEHTEAFFGQGTRLTVV.